Below, 17 T cell receptor beta chains from the same sample are listed, as sequenced in a study of blood T cell repertoires in COVID-19. Assay used: immunoSEQ multiplex PCR; TCRdb lists only in-frame clones, some missing. This sample carries tens of thousands of clones, about 81% of them seen once, and the ten largest clones take around 9.2%. The sequencing sample was made of peripheral blood. The receptor set was obtained from a human donor in a cohort sampled during active COVID-19.

This clone was recorded a few times. The chain couples TRBV5-1 to TRBJ2-1; the match to TRBD2 covers 9 bases. Trimming cost V 5 bases and J 0 bases; bases outside gene matches: 9. CDR1 SGHRS and CDR2 YFSETQ come from the germline V gene. The CDR3 sequence is 17 residues long. This CDR3 reads CASRWDSGSPSYNEQFF. As DNA, the CDR3 is TGCGCCAGCAGGTGGGATAGCGGGAGCCCCTCCTACAATGAGCAGTTCTTC.

The J gene is TRBJ1-5, the V gene TRBV5-1; perhaps TRBD1 as D (5 bases). This CDR3 is built from 12 residues. CDR1 and CDR2 from the germline V gene are SGHRS and YFSETQ. V lost 1 base and J lost 9, with 8 bases in between. This chain's CDR3 is CASSLNGGPQHF. CDR3 nucleotide sequence: TGCGCCAGCAGCTTGAACGGGGGGCCCCAGCATTTT.

The rearrangement joins TRBV28 to TRBJ2-5; D might be TRBD2 (6 bases). The V and J ends lost 4 bases and 5 bases respectively, with 11 bases between them. The length of the CDR3 is 13 residues. The V gene's germline CDR1 is MDHEN and CDR2 SYDVKM. The CDR3 DNA reads TGTGCCAGCAGTTCAGGGAGGTGGGAGACCCAGTACTTC. As protein: CASSSGRWETQYF.

J is TRBJ2-7 and V is TRBV7-9; TRBD1 matches 8 bases. There are 14 residues in the CDR3. With V trimmed by 5 bases and J by 2 bases, 5 bases remained unmatched. The V gene's germline CDR1 is SEHNR and CDR2 FQNEAQ (reference sequence). The CDR3 sequence is CASSPRTGTYEQYF. The CDR3 DNA reads TGTGCCAGCAGCCCGCGGACAGGGACCTACGAGCAGTACTTC. The full variable domain, with the rest looked up from reference TRBV7-9 and TRBJ2-7, is DTGVSQNPRHKITKRGQNVTFRCDPISEHNRLYWYRQTLGQGPEFLTYFQNEAQLEKSRLLSDRFSAERPKGSFSTLEIQRTEQGDSAMYLCASSPRTGTYEQYFGPGTRLTVT.

This clone was picked up one time. The chain uses TRBV6-5 and TRBJ2-3; TRBD2 matches at 14 bases. Trimming took 6 bases from V and 6 from J; bases not matched to a gene: 5. This CDR3 has 15 amino acids. CDR1 MNHEY and CDR2 SVGAGI come from the germline V gene. DNA of the CDR3: TGTGCCAGCAGCCCGGGACTAGCGGGAGAGGATACGCAGTATTTT. Encoded protein: CASSPGLAGEDTQYF.

This sequence joins TRBV9 and TRBJ2-7; 7 bases agree with TRBD2. The CDR3 covers 14 residues. The V gene end was trimmed by 2 bases and the J gene end by 3 bases; junction bases not matched to a gene: 5. Germline V gene data show CDR1 as SGDLS and CDR2 as YYNGEE. In nucleotides, the CDR3 is TGTGCCAGCAGCGTTAGCGGGTACGACTACGAGCAGTACTTC. Amino acids: CASSVSGYDYEQYF.

The chain has TRBV2 and TRBJ2-7; the D is unclear. The CDR3 has 13 amino acids. The germline V gene encodes CDR1 SNHLY and CDR2 FYNNEI. Between the trimmed V and J ends, which lost 7 bases and 1 base, there was a span of 11 bases. The CDR3 DNA sequence: TGTGCCAGCAACCGCCTAGGATCCTACGAGCAGTACTTC. Translated: CASNRLGSYEQYF.

V is TRBV5-4 and J is TRBJ2-7; 7 bases line up with TRBD2. Germline CDR1 is SGHNT and CDR2 is YYREEE (reference sequence). Unmatched junction bases numbered 18, after V lost 4 bases and J lost 5 bases. The CDR3 is made up of 17 amino acids. In nucleotides, the CDR3 is TGTGCCAGCAGCGTCGGACGGGCGGGAGTACTATCTGACGAGCAGTACTTC. This codes for CASSVGRAGVLSDEQYF.

The rearrangement joins TRBV6-5 to TRBJ2-2; TRBD1 matches 7 bases. The J segment lost 1 base and the V segment lost 6 bases, leaving 5 bases of the junction unmatched. CDR3 length: 15 residues. CDR1 and CDR2 from the germline V gene are MNHEY and SVGAGI. This CDR3 is CASRTTGENTGELFF. The CDR3 nucleotides read TGTGCCAGCAGGACCACAGGGGAGAACACCGGGGAGCTGTTTTTT.

The J gene is TRBJ2-1, the V gene TRBV2; perhaps TRBD1 as D (5 bases). Germline CDR1 and CDR2: SNHLY and FYNNEI. The V and J ends lost 1 base and 1 base respectively, with 14 bases between them. CDR3 length equals 17 residues. Here the CDR3 DNA reads TGTGCCAGCAGTGAAGGGTCAAGGGGTAGGTCCTACAATGAGCAGTTCTTC. Protein sequence: CASSEGSRGRSYNEQFF.

The chain employs TRBV4-1 and TRBJ2-3; TRBD2 is a possible D gene (6 bases). This CDR3 is built from 16 residues. The V and J ends lost 6 bases and 0 bases respectively, with 16 bases between them. Germline V CDR1 and CDR2: MGHRA, YSYEKL. DNA for the CDR3: TGCGCCAGCAGTCGGGGCGGGACTCTTAGCACAGATACGCAGTATTTT. It codes for CASSRGGTLSTDTQYF.

This clone was seen only a few times. CDR3 bases: TGTGCCAGCACGTTGGCCCACGGGGGACGTGGTGAAAAACTGTTTTTT. Its translation: CASTLAHGGRGEKLFF. V and J are TRBV2 and TRBJ1-4, with a possible D match to TRBD1 (5 bases). V lost 7 bases and J 7 bases, leaving 22 bases between the germline ends. The CDR3 runs to 16 residues. The germline V gene encodes CDR1 SNHLY and CDR2 FYNNEI. Full variable domain (remainder filled in from reference TRBV2 and TRBJ1-4): EPEVTQTPSHQVTQMGQEVILRCVPISNHLYFYWYRQILGQKVEFLVSFYNNEISEKSEIFDDQFSVERPDGSNFTLKIRSTKLEDSAMYFCASTLAHGGRGEKLFFGSGTQLSVL.

The chain combines TRBV27 with TRBJ2-7, with D possibly matching TRBD1 (6 bases). Germline V lookup: CDR1 MNHEY, CDR2 SMNVEV (reference sequence). This CDR3 comprises 13 residues. Trimming removed 3 bases at V and 7 bases at J, with 13 bases between. CDR3 in amino acids: CASSLDSLREQYF. Written as DNA, the CDR3 is TGTGCCAGCAGTTTGGACAGTTTACGGGAGCAGTACTTC.

This sequence joins TRBV5-6 and TRBJ1-1, with 10 nucleotides matching TRBD1. The germline gives CDR1 SGHDT, CDR2 YYEEEE. This CDR3 region has 17 residues. Trimming cost V 6 bases and J 3 bases; bases outside gene matches: 14. The CDR3 nucleotides are TGTGCCAGCACCAAAATGTTGGACAGGGGGGCGTACACTGAAGCTTTCTTT. It yields the protein CASTKMLDRGAYTEAFF.

In this sample, this clone turned up a few times. The rearrangement links TRBV4-1 to TRBJ2-1; 11 nucleotides align to TRBD2. There are 17 residues in the CDR3. V lost 3 bases, J lost 4 bases, and 8 bases stayed unmatched. Germline V gene lookup returns CDR1 MGHRA and CDR2 YSYEKL. The CDR3 DNA reads TGCGCCAGCAGCCAGTATGGGACTAGCGGACAATACAATGAGCAGTTCTTC. Translating gives CASSQYGTSGQYNEQFF.

The rearrangement joins TRBV7-2 to TRBJ1-1; D is unresolved. Per germline, CDR1 SGHTA and CDR2 FQGNSA. V was trimmed by 3 bases and J by 0 bases, leaving 8 bases between them. The CDR3 has 14 amino acids. This chain's CDR3 is CASSLTGMNTEAFF. The CDR3 DNA follows: TGTGCCAGCAGCTTGACTGGCATGAACACTGAAGCTTTCTTT. The full variable domain, its missing parts supplied by reference TRBV7-2 and TRBJ1-1, is GAGVSQSPSNKVTEKGKDVELRCDPISGHTALYWYRQSLGQGLEFLIYFQGNSAPDKSGLPSDRFSAERTGGSVSTLTIQRTQQEDSAVYLCASSLTGMNTEAFFGQGTRLTVV.

The CDR3 loop is CASSQVQGDYEQYF. The DNA for the CDR3 is TGCGCCAGCAGCCAAGTTCAGGGGGACTACGAGCAGTACTTC. The rearrangement joins TRBV4-1 to TRBJ2-7, with 7 positions matching TRBD1. CDR3 length: 14 residues. The trim removed 1 base at V and 3 bases at J, leaving 3 bases unmatched. The germline V gene has CDR1 MGHRA and CDR2 YSYEKL.